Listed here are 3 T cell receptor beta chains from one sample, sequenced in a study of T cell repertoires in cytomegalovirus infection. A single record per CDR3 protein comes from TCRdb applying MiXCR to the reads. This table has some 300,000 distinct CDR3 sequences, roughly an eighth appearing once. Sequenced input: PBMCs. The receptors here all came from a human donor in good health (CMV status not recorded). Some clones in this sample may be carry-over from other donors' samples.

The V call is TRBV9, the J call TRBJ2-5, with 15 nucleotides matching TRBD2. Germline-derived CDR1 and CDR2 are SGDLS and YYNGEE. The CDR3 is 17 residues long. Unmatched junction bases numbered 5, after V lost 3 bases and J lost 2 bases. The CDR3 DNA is TGTGCCAGCAGCGAGGGACTAGCGGGAGGTATTCAAGAGACCCAGTACTTC. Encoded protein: CASSEGLAGGIQETQYF.

The CDR3 region is CASSYSIGGRALNTEAFF. The CDR3 DNA sequence: TGTGCCAGCAGTTACTCGATCGGGGGGAGGGCGTTGAACACTGAAGCTTTCTTT. The J gene is TRBJ1-1, the V gene TRBV6-5; weak D call: TRBD1 (5 bases). The CDR3 is made up of 18 amino acids. V lost 0 bases and J 0 bases, leaving 17 bases between the germline ends. Germline V gene lookup returns CDR1 MNHEY and CDR2 SVGAGI.

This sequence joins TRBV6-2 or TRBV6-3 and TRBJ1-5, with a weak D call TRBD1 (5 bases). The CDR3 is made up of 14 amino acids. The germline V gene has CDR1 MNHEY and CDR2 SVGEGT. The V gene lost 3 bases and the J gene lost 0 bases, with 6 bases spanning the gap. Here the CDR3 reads CASSYGASNQPQHF. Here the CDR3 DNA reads TGTGCCAGCAGTTATGGGGCTAGCAATCAGCCCCAGCATTTT.